The 22 T cell receptor beta chains below come from one sample, sequenced in a study of early T cells in non-severe SARS-CoV-2 infection (dated by TCRdb to the early 2020s). The receptor library was made with 5' RACE. TCRdb shows the sequencer as NextSeq 500. TCRdb took the public reads, trimmed them with fastp at Q25, ran MiXCR for clone calling and kept in-frame beta chains. Each entry is one CDR3 protein sequence, shown with its most common DNA and genes. The sample table shows tens of thousands of distinct CDR3 sequences, and around 8.4% are seen once. The ten largest account for around 4% of the sample. Sequencing input: whole blood. The receptors were gathered from an adult who was a healthcare worker with PCR-confirmed SARS-CoV-2 infection or an uninfected control (not recorded which).

This clonotype was seen repeatedly, ten times or more. The rearrangement uses TRBV7-2 and TRBJ2-3, with D possibly being TRBD1 or TRBD2 (7 bases each). The V end was cut by 3 bases, the J end by 0 bases, with 13 bases between. Germline V gene data show CDR1 as SGHTA and CDR2 as FQGNSA. This CDR3 contains 16 residues. CDR3 sequence (DNA): TGTGCCAGCAGCTTTCAGGGGGGGCGGAGCACAGATACGCAGTATTTT. Translating it yields CASSFQGGRSTDTQYF.

The chain links TRBV7-9 to TRBJ2-5, with a weak D call TRBD1 (5 bases). The V end lost 4 bases, the J end lost 3 bases, and 15 bases lay between the germline ends. The germline V gene encodes CDR1 SEHNR and CDR2 FQNEAQ (reference sequence). This CDR3 spans 15 amino acids. The CDR3 loop is CASSYRQSGEETQYF. The CDR3 region has the DNA TGTGCCAGCAGCTACCGACAGTCGGGCGAAGAGACCCAGTACTTC.

This clonotype was found many times. The chain links TRBV5-1 to TRBJ1-3; no reliable D call. The CDR3 contains 17 residues. V dropped 1 base and J dropped 2 bases, with 16 bases sitting between them. Germline V gene data show CDR1 as SGHRS and CDR2 as YFSETQ. In DNA, the CDR3 is TGCGCCAGCAGCTTGAGTTCCGGGCTCCAAGCTGGAAACACCATATATTTT. Encoded protein: CASSLSSGLQAGNTIYF.

This clonotype appeared many times. The gene calls are TRBV7-6 and TRBJ2-1, with TRBD2 identical over 12 bases. Trimming at V came to 5 bases and at J to 8 bases, leaving 4 bases not matched to a gene. Germline V lookup: CDR1 SGHVS, CDR2 FNYEAQ. This CDR3 region has 14 residues. The DNA for the CDR3 is TGTGCCAGCAGCCCGACTAGCGGGAGCGATGAGCAGTTCTTC. Its protein is CASSPTSGSDEQFF.

In its sample, this clonotype was seen many times. This chain joins TRBV10-2 and TRBJ2-2, with 7 bases lining up with TRBD1. This CDR3 has 16 residues. V lost 2 bases, J lost 2 bases, and 5 bases stayed unmatched. Germline loops: CDR1 WSHSY, CDR2 SAAADI. DNA for the CDR3: TGCGCCAGCAGTGAGACACGGGACAGAAACACCGGGGAGCTGTTTTTT. Encoded protein: CASSETRDRNTGELFF.

At least ten counts were recorded for this clonotype. The genes are TRBV7-2 and TRBJ1-2; TRBD1 agrees at 7 bases. Trimming cost V 5 bases and J 5 bases; bases outside gene matches: 8. Germline lookup yields CDR1 SGHTA and CDR2 FQGNSA. This CDR3 contains 14 residues. The DNA of the CDR3 is TGTGCCAGCAGCCAACAGGGGCTGGGGTATGGCTACACCTTC. Residues: CASSQQGLGYGYTF.

This clonotype was observed many times. This sequence joins TRBV2 and TRBJ2-2; D call uncertain. CDR1 and CDR2 (germline): SNHLY, FYNNEI. CDR3 length equals 15 residues. Trimming stripped 3 bases from V and 6 bases from J, with 14 bases between. The CDR3 reads CASSDRSMGAGELFF. The CDR3 DNA sequence: TGTGCCAGCAGTGATAGGTCAATGGGCGCCGGGGAGCTGTTTTTT. The full variable domain, in which reference TRBV2 and TRBJ2-2 provide the parts outside the CDR3, is EPEVTQTPSHQVTQMGQEVILRCVPISNHLYFYWYRQILGQKVEFLVSFYNNEISEKSEIFDDQFSVERPDGSNFTLKIRSTKLEDSAMYFCASSDRSMGAGELFFGEGSRLTVL.

The sample holds many counts of this clonotype. The chain has TRBV19 and TRBJ2-3; D not resolved. CDR3 size: 14 residues. Germline V gives CDR1 LNHDA, CDR2 SQIVND (reference sequence). With 7 bases removed from V and 0 bases from J, the gap between germline ends came to 11 bases. The CDR3 sequence: CASTTALSTDTQYF. The CDR3, as DNA: TGTGCCAGTACTACAGCCCTTAGCACAGATACGCAGTATTTT.

This chain joins TRBV29-1 and TRBJ2-5; unclear D gene. In germline, CDR1 is SQVTM, CDR2 ANQGSEA. V lost 3 bases and J lost 5, with 7 bases in between. The CDR3 consists of 11 residues. The CDR3 bases are TGCAGCGTTGATTTTTCGGAGACCCAGTACTTC. This sequence encodes CSVDFSETQYF.

In its sample, this clonotype was seen many times. V usage is TRBV6-5 and J usage is TRBJ1-1; D gene uncertain. The germline V gene encodes CDR1 MNHEY and CDR2 SVGAGI. The CDR3 is made up of 17 amino acids. The V end lost 6 bases, the J end lost 3 bases, and 23 bases lay between the germline ends. The CDR3 here is CASRRRVLVAHDTEAFF. The CDR3 nucleotides are TGTGCCAGCAGAAGGAGGGTTCTAGTAGCGCATGACACTGAAGCTTTCTTT.

The CDR3 DNA sequence: TGCAGTGCCACGACCGGGACTAGCGGCTCCTACGAGCAGTACTTC. Its protein is CSATTGTSGSYEQYF. The V gene is TRBV20-1, the J gene TRBJ2-7; 11 bases agree with TRBD2. The CDR3 loop spans 15 amino acids. Germline V gene sequence: CDR1 DFQATT, CDR2 SNEGSKA (reference sequence). Trimming took 6 bases from V and 0 from J; bases not matched to a gene: 7.

This clonotype was recorded many times. V is TRBV18 and J is TRBJ1-2, with D possibly TRBD1 on 6 matching bases. Trimming stripped 0 bases from V and 8 bases from J, with 10 bases between. The length of the CDR3 is 13 residues. CDR1 is KGHSH, CDR2 LQKENI, per germline. This CDR3 reads CASSPPGGLGYTF. CDR3 bases: TGTGCCAGCTCACCACCCGGGGGGCTAGGCTACACCTTC.

This clonotype was seen ten or more times. The chain combines TRBV19 with TRBJ1-2; TRBD1 might be the D (5 bases). V was clipped by 6 bases and J by 8 bases, with 13 bases between them. The germline CDR1 and CDR2 sequences are LNHDA and SQIVND (reference sequence). This CDR3 is built from 12 residues. The CDR3 coding sequence is TGTGCCAGTAGCTGGGAGGGGCGCGGCTACACCTTC. Translation gives CASSWEGRGYTF.

The V call is TRBV19, the J call TRBJ1-5; D call uncertain. CDR1 is LNHDA, CDR2 SQIVND, per germline (reference sequence). Deletions cut 5 bases from V and 0 bases from J, with 11 bases between. This CDR3 spans 15 amino acids. CDR3 loop: CASSPGEPSNQPQHF. The CDR3 bases are TGTGCCAGTAGTCCGGGAGAGCCTAGCAATCAGCCCCAGCATTTT.

This clonotype was counted many times. The chain is built from TRBV25-1 and TRBJ2-7; D gene unclear. V lost 2 bases to trimming and J lost 5 bases, with 10 bases between them. There are 13 residues in the CDR3. Germline CDR1 MGHDK, CDR2 SYGVNS. The CDR3 DNA reads TGTGCCAGCAGTGAACCCGGACGACACGAGCAGTACTTC. Translation: CASSEPGRHEQYF.

There are a few counts of this clonotype. The chain links TRBV2 to TRBJ1-2, with D unresolved. V was clipped by 8 bases and J by 6 bases, with 19 bases between them. CDR1 SNHLY and CDR2 FYNNEI come from the germline V gene. The CDR3 length is 14 residues. This CDR3 is CASGPGLSYDGYTF. The CDR3 nucleotides are TGTGCCAGCGGACCGGGCCTATCTTACGATGGCTACACCTTC.

J is TRBJ2-5 and V is TRBV3-1; D might be TRBD1 (5 bases). Germline-derived CDR1 and CDR2 are LGHDT and YNNKEL (reference sequence). The CDR3 consists of 14 residues. Trimming took off 7 bases at V and 0 bases at J, with 12 bases between the two ends. The CDR3 bases are TGTGCCAGCAAAAAACAGGTGAACCAAGAGACCCAGTACTTC. Amino acids: CASKKQVNQETQYF.

The chain combines TRBV5-4 with TRBJ2-3; D call uncertain. This CDR3 is built from 15 residues. Trimming stripped 3 bases from V and 2 bases from J, with 13 bases between. CDR1 SGHNT and CDR2 YYREEE come from the germline V gene (reference sequence). CDR3 in DNA: TGTGCCAGCAGCTCGCCAGGACGCGACACAGATACGCAGTATTTT. Translation: CASSSPGRDTDTQYF.

This clonotype was counted at least ten times. V is TRBV6-6 and J is TRBJ2-4; TRBD2 is a possible D gene (6 bases). Germline CDR1 reads MNHNY; CDR2 reads SVGAGI (reference sequence). The CDR3 sequence is 15 residues long. Trimming took off 4 bases at V and 2 bases at J, with 12 bases between the two ends. CDR3 nucleotide sequence: TGTGCCAGCAGTTTGCCCGGGAGTACCAAAAACATTCAGTACTTC. It is translated as CASSLPGSTKNIQYF.

This clonotype was detected many times. This rearrangement joins TRBV29-1 to TRBJ2-1, with a tentative D call TRBD2 (6 bases). Germline values: CDR1 SQVTM, CDR2 ANQGSEA. CDR3 length: 15 residues. V shed 6 bases and J shed 2 bases, with 17 bases lying between them. CDR3 in DNA: TGCAGCGTCGTGGGGGGTCTAGTAACCTACAATGAGCAGTTCTTC. It yields the protein CSVVGGLVTYNEQFF.

The chain recombines TRBV29-1 with TRBJ2-7, with D perhaps given as TRBD1 or TRBD2 (6 bases each). The CDR3 spans 13 residues. Germline assignment: CDR1 SQVTM and CDR2 ANQGSEA. V was trimmed by 1 base and J by 4 bases, leaving 11 bases between them. CDR3 loop: CSVEVSGAYEQYF. Here the CDR3 DNA reads TGCAGCGTTGAAGTCTCGGGGGCATACGAGCAGTACTTC.

This clonotype was picked up many times. The gene calls are TRBV12-3 or TRBV12-4 and TRBJ2-1; 10 bases line up with TRBD2. Trimming removed 8 bases from V and 5 bases from J; junction bases left unmatched: 3. CDR3 size: 13 residues. The CDR3 region has the DNA TGTGCCAGCGGCGGACTAGCGGACAATGAGCAGTTCTTC. It yields the protein CASGGLADNEQFF.